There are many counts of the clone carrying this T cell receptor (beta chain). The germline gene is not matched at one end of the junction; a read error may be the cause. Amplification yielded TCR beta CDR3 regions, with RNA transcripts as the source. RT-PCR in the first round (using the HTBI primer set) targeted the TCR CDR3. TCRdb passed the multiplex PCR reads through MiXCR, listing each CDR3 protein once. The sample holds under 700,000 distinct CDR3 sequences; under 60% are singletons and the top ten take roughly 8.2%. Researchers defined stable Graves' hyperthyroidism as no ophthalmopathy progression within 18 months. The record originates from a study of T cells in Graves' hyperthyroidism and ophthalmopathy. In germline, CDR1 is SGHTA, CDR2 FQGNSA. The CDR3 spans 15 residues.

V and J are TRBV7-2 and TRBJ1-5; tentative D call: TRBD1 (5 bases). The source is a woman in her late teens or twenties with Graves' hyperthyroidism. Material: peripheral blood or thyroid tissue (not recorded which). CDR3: CATSKDTHSNQPQHF. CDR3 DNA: TGTGCCACCAGCAAGGACACCCATAGCAATCAGCCCCAGCATTTT.